The rows below give T cell receptor beta chains drawn from one sample of a study of shared clonotypes between healthy human individuals. Sequenced by immunoSEQ multiplex PCR; TCRdb stores in-frame clones only, minus some. This sample has some 580,000 clones, with 95% to 98% found just once. The sequenced sample was naive CD4+ T cells sorted from blood. These receptors all stem from a woman aged 25 to 45 in good health. Both conserved end residues are part of each CDR3. A D gene is named only where the DNA matches it firmly. The size field is filled for only some rows; it gives once, few, many or a size class.

d_call: TRBD2; clone_size: .; j_call: TRBJ2-7; v_call: TRBV28; cdr3_aa: CASTPGGREDGYEQYF; cdr3_nt: TGTGCCAGCACCCCGGGGGGGCGGGAGGACGGGTACGAGCAGTACTTC
d_call: TRBD1; clone_size: .; j_call: TRBJ1-2; v_call: TRBV7-9; cdr3_aa: CASSFDRAGGYTF; cdr3_nt: TGTGCCAGCAGCTTTGACAGGGCTGGCGGCTACACCTTC
d_call: TRBD1; clone_size: .; j_call: TRBJ2-3; v_call: TRBV4-1; cdr3_aa: CASSQQEQGARTDTQYF; cdr3_nt: TGCGCCAGCAGCCAGCAAGAACAGGGGGCTCGCACAGATACGCAGTATTTT
d_call: TRBD2; clone_size: .; j_call: TRBJ2-7; v_call: TRBV10-2; cdr3_aa: CASRRPTPSGTYEQYF; cdr3_nt: TGCGCCAGCAGAAGACCGACGCCTAGCGGTACCTACGAGCAGTACTTC
d_call: .; clone_size: .; j_call: TRBJ2-3; v_call: TRBV4-2; cdr3_aa: CASSQAALAQSVDTQYF; cdr3_nt: TGTGCCAGCAGCCAAGCGGCCCTAGCGCAGTCCGTAGATACGCAGTATTTT
d_call: .; clone_size: .; j_call: TRBJ1-2; v_call: TRBV5-1; cdr3_aa: CASSLGGGTNYGYTF; cdr3_nt: TGCGCCAGCAGCTTGGGAGGGGGGACTAACTATGGCTACACCTTC
d_call: .; clone_size: .; j_call: TRBJ2-2; v_call: TRBV11-3; cdr3_aa: CASSRSGIQTGELFF; cdr3_nt: TGTGCCAGCAGCCGGAGCGGAATACAGACCGGGGAGCTGTTTTTT
d_call: .; clone_size: .; j_call: TRBJ1-1; v_call: TRBV7-2; cdr3_aa: CASSLSRGNTEAFF; cdr3_nt: TGTGCCAGCAGCCTGAGCAGGGGGAACACTGAAGCTTTCTTT
d_call: TRBD2; clone_size: .; j_call: TRBJ2-5; v_call: TRBV9; cdr3_aa: CASSVPSGGKETQYF; cdr3_nt: TGTGCCAGCAGCGTACCTAGCGGAGGGAAAGAGACCCAGTACTTC
d_call: .; clone_size: .; j_call: TRBJ1-5; v_call: TRBV5-4; cdr3_aa: CASSLVASGQPQHF; cdr3_nt: TGTGCCAGCAGCTTGGTGGCGTCCGGACAGCCCCAGCATTTT
d_call: .; clone_size: once; j_call: TRBJ2-1; v_call: TRBV19; cdr3_aa: CASSILPLAEQFF; cdr3_nt: TGTGCCAGTAGTATATTACCTTTGGCTGAGCAGTTCTTC
d_call: .; clone_size: .; j_call: TRBJ2-2; v_call: TRBV27; cdr3_aa: CASSLIASTGELFF; cdr3_nt: TGTGCCAGCAGTTTAATTGCGTCCACCGGGGAGCTGTTTTTT
d_call: .; clone_size: .; j_call: TRBJ1-2; v_call: TRBV7-9; cdr3_aa: CASSYRDNDWYGYTF; cdr3_nt: TGTGCCAGCAGTTACCGGGACAACGACTGGTATGGCTACACCTTC
d_call: TRBD1; clone_size: .; j_call: TRBJ2-5; v_call: TRBV10-2; cdr3_aa: CASSGAGTGAEKTQYF; cdr3_nt: TGCGCCAGCAGTGGGGCCGGGACAGGGGCAGAAAAGACCCAGTACTTC
d_call: .; clone_size: .; j_call: TRBJ2-7; v_call: TRBV7-2; cdr3_aa: CASSSGPYEQYF; cdr3_nt: TGTGCCAGCAGCTCGGGACCCTACGAGCAGTACTTC
d_call: TRBD1; clone_size: .; j_call: TRBJ1-1; v_call: TRBV4-2; cdr3_aa: CASSQVGTGGASTEAFF; cdr3_nt: TGTGCCAGCAGCCAAGTTGGGACAGGGGGCGCGAGCACTGAAGCTTTCTTT
d_call: TRBD1; clone_size: once; j_call: TRBJ1-1; v_call: TRBV2; cdr3_aa: CASRHDRAGATEAFF; cdr3_nt: TGTGCCAGCAGGCACGACAGGGCAGGTGCGACTGAAGCTTTCTTT
d_call: .; clone_size: .; j_call: TRBJ2-7; v_call: TRBV11-2; cdr3_aa: CASSPRTDSYEQYF; cdr3_nt: TGTGCCAGCAGCCCCCGGACAGACTCCTACGAGCAGTACTTC
d_call: .; clone_size: .; j_call: TRBJ2-1; v_call: TRBV7-9; cdr3_aa: CASSKRGGRNEQFF; cdr3_nt: TGTGCCAGCAGTAAAAGGGGGGGACGCAATGAGCAGTTCTTC
d_call: TRBD2; clone_size: .; j_call: TRBJ2-7; v_call: TRBV28; cdr3_aa: CASSIPSGTIEQYF; cdr3_nt: TGTGCCAGCAGTATCCCTAGCGGTACCATCGAGCAGTACTTC
d_call: .; clone_size: once; j_call: TRBJ1-4; v_call: TRBV7-9; cdr3_aa: CASSLTGQSDATNEKLFF; cdr3_nt: TGTGCCAGCAGTCTTACAGGACAGTCGGATGCAACTAATGAAAAACTGTTTTTT
d_call: .; clone_size: .; j_call: TRBJ2-5; v_call: TRBV19; cdr3_aa: CATNRAGYQETQYF; cdr3_nt: TGTGCCACCAACCGGGCAGGTTACCAAGAGACCCAGTACTTC
d_call: .; clone_size: .; j_call: TRBJ1-5; v_call: TRBV2; cdr3_aa: CASSDQGHSNQPQHF; cdr3_nt: TGTGCCAGCAGTGATCAAGGGCATAGCAATCAGCCCCAGCATTTT
d_call: .; clone_size: .; j_call: TRBJ2-7; v_call: TRBV4-2; cdr3_aa: CASSQEDPPRTYEQYF; cdr3_nt: TGTGCCAGCAGCCAAGAAGACCCCCCTCGAACCTACGAGCAGTACTTC
d_call: .; clone_size: .; j_call: TRBJ2-1; v_call: TRBV19; cdr3_aa: CASSIDLRTDVYNEQFF; cdr3_nt: TGTGCCAGTAGTATAGATCTCAGGACCGACGTCTACAATGAGCAGTTCTTC
d_call: .; clone_size: .; j_call: TRBJ2-1; v_call: TRBV19; cdr3_aa: CASSQPRAPMGNEQFF; cdr3_nt: TGTGCCAGTAGTCAGCCCCGGGCCCCCATGGGCAATGAGCAGTTCTTC
d_call: TRBD1; clone_size: .; j_call: TRBJ1-1; v_call: TRBV5-8; cdr3_aa: CASRTGQGVGNTEAFF; cdr3_nt: TGTGCCAGCAGAACTGGACAGGGAGTAGGAAACACTGAAGCTTTCTTT
d_call: TRBD2; clone_size: .; j_call: TRBJ2-5; v_call: TRBV6-1; cdr3_aa: CASPRTSGFQETQYF; cdr3_nt: TGTGCCAGTCCTAGGACTAGCGGTTTCCAAGAGACCCAGTACTTC
d_call: TRBD1; clone_size: .; j_call: TRBJ1-2; v_call: TRBV5-4; cdr3_aa: CASSGRTGLYGYTF; cdr3_nt: TGTGCCAGCAGCGGCCGGACAGGCCTCTATGGCTACACCTTC
d_call: .; clone_size: .; j_call: TRBJ1-4; v_call: TRBV28; cdr3_aa: CASSLGGIKEKLFF; cdr3_nt: TGTGCCAGCAGTTTAGGGGGGATCAAGGAAAAACTGTTTTTT
d_call: .; clone_size: .; j_call: TRBJ1-1; v_call: TRBV15; cdr3_aa: CATSPGGGFTEAFF; cdr3_nt: TGTGCCACCAGCCCGGGGGGAGGATTCACTGAAGCTTTCTTT
d_call: .; clone_size: .; j_call: TRBJ2-3; v_call: TRBV7-6; cdr3_aa: CASSDGAGLSDTQYF; cdr3_nt: TGTGCCAGCAGCGATGGCGCAGGGTTGTCAGATACGCAGTATTTT
d_call: TRBD1; clone_size: .; j_call: TRBJ2-3; v_call: TRBV19; cdr3_aa: CASSKPYRGSTDTQYF; cdr3_nt: TGTGCCAGTAGTAAACCCTACAGGGGGAGCACAGATACGCAGTATTTT
d_call: .; clone_size: .; j_call: TRBJ2-7; v_call: TRBV5-1; cdr3_aa: CASSLGRYEQYF; cdr3_nt: TGCGCCAGCAGCTTGGGACGGTACGAGCAGTACTTC
d_call: TRBD2; clone_size: .; j_call: TRBJ2-5; v_call: TRBV19; cdr3_aa: CASSISAGGGRETQYF; cdr3_nt: TGTGCCAGTAGTATATCGGCGGGAGGCGGGAGAGAGACCCAGTACTTC
d_call: TRBD1; clone_size: .; j_call: TRBJ1-3; v_call: TRBV29-1; cdr3_aa: CSVVRQGGNTIYF; cdr3_nt: TGCAGCGTTGTAAGACAGGGAGGAAACACCATATATTTT
d_call: .; clone_size: .; j_call: TRBJ2-1; v_call: TRBV30; cdr3_aa: CAWSYGAYNEQFF; cdr3_nt: TGTGCCTGGAGTTATGGGGCCTACAATGAGCAGTTCTTC
d_call: TRBD2; clone_size: .; j_call: TRBJ2-1; v_call: TRBV10-3; cdr3_aa: CAISFPPTSGSVNEQFF; cdr3_nt: TGTGCCATCAGTTTTCCCCCGACTAGCGGGAGTGTGAATGAGCAGTTCTTC
d_call: .; clone_size: .; j_call: TRBJ1-1; v_call: TRBV9; cdr3_aa: CASSEWMNTEAFF; cdr3_nt: TGTGCCAGCAGCGAATGGATGAACACTGAAGCTTTCTTT
d_call: .; clone_size: .; j_call: TRBJ1-2; v_call: TRBV28; cdr3_aa: CASSFPAAGNYGYTF; cdr3_nt: TGTGCCAGCAGTTTTCCCGCGGCAGGCAACTATGGCTACACCTTC